The 22 T cell receptor beta chains presented below share a single source sample, sequenced in a study of shared clonotypes between healthy human individuals (dated by TCRdb to the early 2020s). Libraries were prepared through the immunoSEQ multiplex PCR assay. As stored in TCRdb, this immuneACCESS dataset retains in-frame rearrangements with V and J assigned. A fraction of the clones does not appear; measured against another copy, unresolved V genes explain less than half of the discrepancy, and the remainder lacks a known reason. Counted in this sample were approximately 460,000 clones; around 77% of them appeared once. The ten largest make up more than 10% of the sample. Sequencing was carried out using PBMCs. The receptors here all came from a woman between 40 and 50 years old in good health. Some clones in this sample may be carry-over from other donors' samples.

The chain couples TRBV29-1 to TRBJ2-5; the match to TRBD1 covers 8 bases. The CDR3 is made up of 15 amino acids. CDR1 SQVTM and CDR2 ANQGSEA come from the germline V gene. V was clipped by 6 bases and J by 4 bases; unmatched bases: 13. The CDR3 DNA reads as TGCAGCGTCGGCCAGGGGGCAGGGTTGGCAGAGACCCAGTACTTC. Its protein is CSVGQGAGLAETQYF. Complete variable domain (other parts from reference TRBV29-1 and TRBJ2-5): SAVISQKPSRDICQRGTSLTIQCQVDSQVTMMFWYRQQPGQSLTLIATANQGSEATYESGFVIDKFPISRPNLTFSTLTVSNMSPEDSSIYLCSVGQGAGLAETQYFGPGTRLLVL.

The genes are TRBV7-8 and TRBJ1-1, with D unresolved. The germline gives CDR1 SGHVS, CDR2 FQNEAQ. Trimming stripped 0 bases from V and 2 bases from J, with 7 bases between. The CDR3 is 14 amino acids. The CDR3 loop is CASSLARRNTEAFF. CDR3 DNA sequence: TGTGCCAGCAGCTTAGCGCGCAGAAACACTGAAGCTTTCTTT.

The rearrangement uses TRBV10-3 and TRBJ2-7; 8 nucleotides line up with TRBD2. Germline V CDR1 and CDR2: ENHRY, SYGVKD. The ends lost 4 bases at V and 4 bases at J; junction bases unmatched: 3. This CDR3 has 13 amino acids. The CDR3 loop is CAISAGGVYEQYF. The CDR3 DNA reads as TGTGCCATCAGTGCGGGGGGGGTTTACGAGCAGTACTTC.

The chain employs TRBV27 and TRBJ2-2; D uncertain. The germline CDR1 and CDR2 sequences are MNHEY and SMNVEV (reference sequence). V lost 5 bases and J 2 bases, leaving 12 bases between the germline ends. The CDR3 length is 15 residues. Written as DNA, the CDR3 is TGTGCCAGCAGTCCAAAGGACCGAAACACCGGGGAGCTGTTTTTT. Protein sequence: CASSPKDRNTGELFF.

This chain joins TRBV28 and TRBJ2-7, with D possibly being TRBD1 or TRBD2 (6 bases each). The V gene lost 6 bases and the J gene lost 2 bases, with 11 bases spanning the gap. Germline CDR1 reads MDHEN; CDR2 reads SYDVKM. The CDR3 sequence is 13 residues long. The CDR3 DNA is TGTGCCAGCAGGCTCGGGGGCCCCTACGAGCAGTACTTC. Protein sequence: CASRLGGPYEQYF.

This clone was counted at least ten times. Distinct nucleotide sequences in the sample also encode this CDR3. The chain employs TRBV2 and TRBJ2-7, with D maybe TRBD2 (7 bases). Germline-derived CDR1 and CDR2 are SNHLY and FYNNEI. Trimming shortened V by 2 bases and J by 0 bases, and 11 bases separated the two germline ends. This CDR3 contains 15 residues. CDR3 protein: CASSEWGGTSYEQYF. DNA of the CDR3: TGTGCCAGCAGTGAATGGGGGGGCACCTCCTACGAGCAGTACTTC.

V usage is TRBV19 and J usage is TRBJ2-5; 13 positions agree with TRBD2. The CDR3 covers 14 residues. Germline CDR1 reads LNHDA; CDR2 reads SQIVND (reference sequence). The V gene end was trimmed by 9 bases and the J gene end by 5 bases; junction bases not matched to a gene: 6. The CDR3 DNA reads as TGTGCCAGCTCGACTAGCGGGAGGAGGGAGACCCAGTACTTC. It translates to CASSTSGRRETQYF.

This chain links TRBV5-1 with TRBJ1-1, with a tentative D call TRBD1 (5 bases). The CDR3 consists of 17 residues. Trimming pared 0 bases from V and 0 bases from J, leaving 15 bases between. Germline V gives CDR1 SGHRS, CDR2 YFSETQ. The CDR3 DNA reads TGCGCCAGCAGCTTGGGAGTTGGGAGGGGTTTGAACACTGAAGCTTTCTTT. This translates into CASSLGVGRGLNTEAFF.

For the CDR3, the DNA is TGTGCCAGCAGCCCACAGTGGGGTAAGAACACTGAAGCTTTCTTT. It encodes CASSPQWGKNTEAFF. The rearrangement links TRBV28 to TRBJ1-1, with D unclear. With 6 bases removed from V and 1 base from J, the gap between germline ends came to 15 bases. The CDR3 has 15 residues. Germline assignment: CDR1 MDHEN and CDR2 SYDVKM.

The V and J genes are TRBV9 and TRBJ2-7; D unresolved. Per the germline V gene, CDR1 is SGDLS and CDR2 is YYNGEE. The CDR3 length is 14 residues. Trimming stripped 0 bases from V and 0 bases from J, with 7 bases between. CDR3 loop: CASSVGYASYEQYF. DNA for the CDR3: TGTGCCAGCAGCGTAGGTTATGCCTCCTACGAGCAGTACTTC.

This chain uses TRBV7-2 with TRBJ2-5; no reliable D call. The CDR3 length is 14 residues. Per germline, CDR1 SGHTA and CDR2 FQGNSA. V gave up 2 bases and J gave up 2 bases, with 9 bases separating them. CDR3 loop: CASSLNRQQETQYF. The CDR3 bases are TGTGCCAGCAGCTTAAATAGGCAGCAAGAGACCCAGTACTTC.

The genes are TRBV6-1 and TRBJ2-3, with 7 bases matching TRBD2. The CDR3 covers 17 residues. J was trimmed by 2 bases and V by 4 bases; bases with no gene match: 12. CDR1 is MNHNS, CDR2 SASEGT, per germline. The CDR3 coding sequence is TGTGCCAGCAGTGGGGGTGTTGCTAGCGGCTACACAGATACGCAGTATTTT. This codes for CASSGGVASGYTDTQYF.

The genes are TRBV29-1 and TRBJ2-7; possibly TRBD1 for D (6 bases). CDR1 SQVTM and CDR2 ANQGSEA come from the germline V gene. Trimming left V 0 bases short and J 2 bases short, with 11 bases between. This CDR3 is built from 14 residues. The CDR3 is CSVEEWDTTYEQYF. The CDR3 nucleotides are TGCAGCGTTGAAGAGTGGGACACTACCTACGAGCAGTACTTC.

The chain combines TRBV11-2 with TRBJ2-3; D possibly corresponds to TRBD2 (5 bases). CDR1 is SGHAT, CDR2 FQNNGV, per germline. Trimming removed 5 bases at V and 0 bases at J, with 12 bases between. The CDR3 is 15 amino acids. The CDR3 is CASSPRAYSTDTQYF. The CDR3 DNA follows: TGTGCCAGCAGCCCGCGGGCGTATAGCACAGATACGCAGTATTTT.

V is TRBV18 and J is TRBJ1-1; tentatively, D is TRBD1 (5 bases). The CDR3 extends over 12 amino acids. Germline V gives CDR1 KGHSH, CDR2 LQKENI. Trimming took 0 bases from V and 6 from J, leaving 5 bases between them. The CDR3 region has the DNA TGTGCCAGCTCACCACCGGGGGCTGAAGCTTTCTTT. It codes for CASSPPGAEAFF. Together with reference TRBV18 and TRBJ1-1, the CDR3 gives the full variable domain: NAGVMQNPRHLVRRRGQEARLRCSPMKGHSHVYWYRQLPEEGLKFMVYLQKENIIDESGMPKERFSAEFPKEGPSILRIQQVVRGDSAAYFCASSPPGAEAFFGQGTRLTVV.

This rearrangement joins TRBV6-5 to TRBJ2-1, with TRBD2 identical over 11 bases. Germline V gene sequence: CDR1 MNHEY, CDR2 SVGAGI. The J segment lost 9 bases and the V segment lost 2 bases, leaving 6 bases of the junction unmatched. The CDR3 runs 15 residues. Here the CDR3 DNA reads TGTGCCAGCAGTTACGTAGCGGGAGGGGCAGGTGAGCAGTTCTTC. Its protein is CASSYVAGGAGEQFF.

The V gene is TRBV2, the J gene TRBJ2-5, with TRBD1 identical over 7 bases. Germline loops: CDR1 SNHLY, CDR2 FYNNEI. The CDR3 is 14 amino acids. V lost 4 bases and J lost 5; bases outside the gene matches: 7. The CDR3 is CASSGNRGEETQYF. CDR3 nucleotide sequence: TGTGCCAGCAGTGGAAACAGGGGAGAGGAGACCCAGTACTTC.

The chain uses TRBV20-1 and TRBJ2-7; D is unclear. The length of the CDR3 is 11 residues. V lost 2 bases, J lost 5 bases, and 7 bases lay in between. From germline, CDR1 is DFQATT and CDR2 SNEGSKA (reference sequence). CDR3 loop: CSARLRDEQYF. For the CDR3, the DNA is TGCAGTGCTAGACTCCGGGACGAGCAGTACTTC.

V is TRBV5-4 and J is TRBJ2-5; 8 nucleotides agree with TRBD2. Germline CDR1 is SGHNT and CDR2 is YYREEE (reference sequence). The length of the CDR3 is 14 residues. V lost 4 bases and J lost 2; bases outside the gene matches: 4. The CDR3 is CASSPGGLQETQYF. CDR3 nucleotide sequence: TGTGCCAGCAGCCCGGGGGGGCTTCAAGAGACCCAGTACTTC.

The chain recombines TRBV27 with TRBJ2-1, with D possibly matching TRBD1 (7 bases). Germline loops: CDR1 MNHEY, CDR2 SMNVEV (reference sequence). The CDR3 is 18 amino acids. Trimming removed 1 base from V and 4 bases from J, with 20 bases in between. The CDR3 DNA reads TGTGCCAGCAGTTTATTTTATGGCAGGGGGGATAAGTACAATGAGCAGTTCTTC. Encoded protein: CASSLFYGRGDKYNEQFF.

The chain is built from TRBV19 and TRBJ2-1, with TRBD2 identical over 14 bases. V dropped 5 bases and J dropped 8; count of bases not matched to a gene: 8. CDR1 and CDR2 (germline): LNHDA, SQIVND (reference sequence). The CDR3 extends over 16 amino acids. CDR3 sequence reads: CASSLGTSGSGDEQFF. In DNA form, the CDR3 reads TGTGCCAGTAGTTTGGGGACTAGCGGGAGTGGCGATGAGCAGTTCTTC.

This clone was detected only a few times. J is TRBJ2-7 and V is TRBV11-2; no reliable D call. This CDR3 spans 13 amino acids. V gave up 6 bases and J gave up 7 bases, with 16 bases separating them. CDR1 SGHAT and CDR2 FQNNGV come from the germline V gene. The DNA for the CDR3 is TGTGCCAGCAGTCAGGAAGGGCTCGGTGAGCAGTACTTC. Residues: CASSQEGLGEQYF.